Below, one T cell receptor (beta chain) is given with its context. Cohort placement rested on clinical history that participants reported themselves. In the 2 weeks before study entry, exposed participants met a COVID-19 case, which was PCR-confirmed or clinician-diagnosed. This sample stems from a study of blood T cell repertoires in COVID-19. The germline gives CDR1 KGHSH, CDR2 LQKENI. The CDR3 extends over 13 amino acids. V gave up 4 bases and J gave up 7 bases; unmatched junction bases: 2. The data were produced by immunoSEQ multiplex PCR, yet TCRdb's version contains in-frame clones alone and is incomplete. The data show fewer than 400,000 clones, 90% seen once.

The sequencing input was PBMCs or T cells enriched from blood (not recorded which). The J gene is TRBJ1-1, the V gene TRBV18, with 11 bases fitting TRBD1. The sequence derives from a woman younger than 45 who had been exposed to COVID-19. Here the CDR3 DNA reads TGTGCCAGCTCACTCGGGACAGGGGGTGAAGCTTTCTTT. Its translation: CASSLGTGGEAFF.